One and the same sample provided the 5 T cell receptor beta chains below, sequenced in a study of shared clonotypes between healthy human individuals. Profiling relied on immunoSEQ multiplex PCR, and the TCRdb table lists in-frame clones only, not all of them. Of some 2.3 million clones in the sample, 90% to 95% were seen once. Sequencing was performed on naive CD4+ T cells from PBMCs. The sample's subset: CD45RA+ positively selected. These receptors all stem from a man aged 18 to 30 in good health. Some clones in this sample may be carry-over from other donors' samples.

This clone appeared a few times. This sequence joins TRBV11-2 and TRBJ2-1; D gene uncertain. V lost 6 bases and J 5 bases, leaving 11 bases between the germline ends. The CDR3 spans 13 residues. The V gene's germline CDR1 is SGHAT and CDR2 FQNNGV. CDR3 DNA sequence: TGTGCCAGCAGGAAGGGTCTGGACAATGAGCAGTTCTTC. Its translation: CASRKGLDNEQFF. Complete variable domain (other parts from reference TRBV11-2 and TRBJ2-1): EAGVAQSPRYKIIEKRQSVAFWCNPISGHATLYWYQQILGQGPKLLIQFQNNGVVDDSQLPKDRFSAERLKGVDSTLKIQPAKLEDSAVYLCASRKGLDNEQFFGPGTRLTVL.

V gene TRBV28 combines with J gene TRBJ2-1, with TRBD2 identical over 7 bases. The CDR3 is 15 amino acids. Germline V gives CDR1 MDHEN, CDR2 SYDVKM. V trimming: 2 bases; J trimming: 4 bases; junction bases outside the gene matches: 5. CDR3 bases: TGTGCCAGCAGTTTAAGGGGAGCGGGGTACAATGAGCAGTTCTTC. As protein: CASSLRGAGYNEQFF.

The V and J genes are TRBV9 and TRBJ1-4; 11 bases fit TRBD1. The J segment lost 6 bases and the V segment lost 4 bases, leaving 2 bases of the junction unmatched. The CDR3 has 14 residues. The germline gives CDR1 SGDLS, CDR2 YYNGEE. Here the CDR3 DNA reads TGTGCCAGCAGCTCGGGACAGGGGGATGAAAAACTGTTTTTT. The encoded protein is CASSSGQGDEKLFF.

CDR3 DNA: TGTGCCAGTAGTATAACCGGGAGGGCCGTCAATGAGCAGTTCTTC. Translated, it gives CASSITGRAVNEQFF. The V call is TRBV19, the J call TRBJ2-1, with 8 bases identical to TRBD2. CDR3 length: 15 amino acids. Germline CDR1 and CDR2: LNHDA and SQIVND (reference sequence). V gave up 2 bases and J gave up 6 bases; unmatched junction bases: 6.

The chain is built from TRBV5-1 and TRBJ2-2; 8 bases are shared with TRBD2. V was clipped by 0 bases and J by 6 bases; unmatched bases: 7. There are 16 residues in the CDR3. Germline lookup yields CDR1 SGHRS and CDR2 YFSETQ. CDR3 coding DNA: TGCGCCAGCAGCTTGGCCCCAGCGGGAGTAGCCGGGGAGCTGTTTTTT. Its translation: CASSLAPAGVAGELFF.